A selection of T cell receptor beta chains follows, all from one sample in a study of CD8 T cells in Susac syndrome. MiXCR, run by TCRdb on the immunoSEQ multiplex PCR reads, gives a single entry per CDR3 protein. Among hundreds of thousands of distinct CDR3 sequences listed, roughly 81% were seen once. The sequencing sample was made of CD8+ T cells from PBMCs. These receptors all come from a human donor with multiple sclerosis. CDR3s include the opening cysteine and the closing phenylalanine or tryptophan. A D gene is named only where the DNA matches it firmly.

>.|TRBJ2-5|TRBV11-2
CASASPPETQYF
TGTGCCAGCGCGTCACCCCCAGAGACCCAGTACTTC
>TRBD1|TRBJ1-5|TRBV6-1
CASRHRGVNQPQHF
TGTGCCAGCAGGCACAGGGGGGTCAATCAGCCCCAGCATTTT
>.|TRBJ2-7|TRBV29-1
CSVVGESVEQYF
TGCAGCGTCGTGGGGGAATCGGTCGAGCAGTACTTC
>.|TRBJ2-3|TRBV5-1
CASSPREIVADTQYF
TGCGCCAGCAGCCCCCGGGAAATCGTCGCAGATACGCAGTATTTT
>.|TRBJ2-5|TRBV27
CASSSDQLQETQYF
TGTGCCAGCAGTTCGGACCAGCTCCAAGAGACCCAGTACTTC
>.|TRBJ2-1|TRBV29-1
CSVETRTTGTREQFF
TGCAGCGTTGAAACACGGACTACGGGAACCCGTGAGCAGTTCTTC
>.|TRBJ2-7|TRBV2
CASPGPHEQYF
TGTGCCAGCCCGGGGCCCCACGAGCAGTACTTC
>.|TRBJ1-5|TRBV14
CASSQRDQPQHF
TGTGCCAGCAGCCAGCGGGATCAGCCCCAGCATTTT
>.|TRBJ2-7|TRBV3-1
CASSAGRSYEQYF
TGTGCCAGCAGCGCCGGGCGCTCCTACGAGCAGTACTTC
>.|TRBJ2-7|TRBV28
CASSLIQNGIREQYF
TGTGCCAGCAGTTTAATCCAAAACGGCATCCGGGAGCAGTACTTC